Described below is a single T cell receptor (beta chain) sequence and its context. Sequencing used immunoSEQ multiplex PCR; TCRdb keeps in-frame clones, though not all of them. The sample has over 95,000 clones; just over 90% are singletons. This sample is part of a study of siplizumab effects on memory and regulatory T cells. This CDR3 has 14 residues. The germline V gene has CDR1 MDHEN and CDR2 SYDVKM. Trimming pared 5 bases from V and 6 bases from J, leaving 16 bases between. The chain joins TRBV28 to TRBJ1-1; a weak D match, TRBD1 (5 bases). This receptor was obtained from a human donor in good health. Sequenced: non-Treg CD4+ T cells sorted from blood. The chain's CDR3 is CASSPPRGGAEAFF. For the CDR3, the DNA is TGTGCCAGCAGTCCCCCCCGGGGGGGTGCTGAAGCTTTCTTT.